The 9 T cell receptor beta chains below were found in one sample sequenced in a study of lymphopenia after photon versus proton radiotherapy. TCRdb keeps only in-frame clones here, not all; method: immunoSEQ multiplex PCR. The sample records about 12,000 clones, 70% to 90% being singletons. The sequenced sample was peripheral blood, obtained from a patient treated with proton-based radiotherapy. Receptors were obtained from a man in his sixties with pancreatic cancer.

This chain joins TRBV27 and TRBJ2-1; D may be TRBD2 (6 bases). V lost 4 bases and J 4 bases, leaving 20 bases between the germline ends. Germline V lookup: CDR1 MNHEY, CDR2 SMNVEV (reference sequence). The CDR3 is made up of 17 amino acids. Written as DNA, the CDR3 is TGTGCCAGCAGTTCTCCCGCGTTGGCGGGGATTTACAATGAGCAGTTCTTC. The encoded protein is CASSSPALAGIYNEQFF.

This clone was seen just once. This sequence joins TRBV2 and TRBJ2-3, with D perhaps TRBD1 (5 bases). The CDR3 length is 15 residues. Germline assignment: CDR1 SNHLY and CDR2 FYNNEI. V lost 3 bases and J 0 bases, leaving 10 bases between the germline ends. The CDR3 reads CASSDRGLSTDTQYF. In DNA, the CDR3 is TGTGCCAGCAGTGATAGGGGTTTGAGCACAGATACGCAGTATTTT.

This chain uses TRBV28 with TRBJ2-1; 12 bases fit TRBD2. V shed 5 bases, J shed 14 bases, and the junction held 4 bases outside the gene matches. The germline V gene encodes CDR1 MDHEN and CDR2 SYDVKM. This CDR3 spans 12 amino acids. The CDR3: CASSASGRGKFF. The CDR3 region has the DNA TGTGCCAGCAGTGCTAGCGGGAGGGGGAAGTTCTTC.

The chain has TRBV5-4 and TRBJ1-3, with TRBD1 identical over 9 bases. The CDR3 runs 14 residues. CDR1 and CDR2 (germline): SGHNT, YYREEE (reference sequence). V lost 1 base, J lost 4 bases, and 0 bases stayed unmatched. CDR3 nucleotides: TGTGCCAGCAGCTTGACAGGGGGCGGAAACACCATATATTTT. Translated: CASSLTGGGNTIYF.

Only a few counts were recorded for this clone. Here the CDR3 reads CASSMGQGGYEQYF. DNA of the CDR3: TGTGCCAGTAGTATGGGGCAGGGAGGCTACGAGCAGTACTTC. V is TRBV19 and J is TRBJ2-7; possibly TRBD2 for D (6 bases). Between the trimmed V and J ends, which lost 3 bases and 3 bases, there was a span of 12 bases. Germline loops: CDR1 LNHDA, CDR2 SQIVND (reference sequence). The CDR3 consists of 14 residues.

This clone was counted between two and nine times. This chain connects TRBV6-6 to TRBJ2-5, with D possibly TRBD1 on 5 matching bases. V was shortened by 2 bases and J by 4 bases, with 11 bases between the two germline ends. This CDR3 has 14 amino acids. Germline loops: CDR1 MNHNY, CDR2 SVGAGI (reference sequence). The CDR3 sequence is CASSYPGSGETQYF. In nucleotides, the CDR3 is TGTGCCAGCAGTTACCCAGGGTCTGGAGAGACCCAGTACTTC.

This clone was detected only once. In DNA, the CDR3 is TGTGCCAGCAGCTTTCGGGGGGGCTACAATGAGCAGTTCTTC. Translation: CASSFRGGYNEQFF. V gene TRBV11-3 combines with J gene TRBJ2-1; TRBD2 agrees at 8 bases. The ends lost 3 bases at V and 3 bases at J; junction bases unmatched: 1. Germline CDR1 and CDR2: SGHNT and YENEEA. The length of the CDR3 is 14 residues.

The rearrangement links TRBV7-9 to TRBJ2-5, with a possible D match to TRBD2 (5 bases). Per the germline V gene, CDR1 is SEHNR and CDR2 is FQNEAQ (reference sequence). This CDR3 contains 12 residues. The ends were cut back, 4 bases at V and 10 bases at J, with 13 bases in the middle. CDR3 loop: CASSYSHGDQYF. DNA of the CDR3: TGTGCCAGCAGCTACTCCCACGGGGACCAGTACTTC.

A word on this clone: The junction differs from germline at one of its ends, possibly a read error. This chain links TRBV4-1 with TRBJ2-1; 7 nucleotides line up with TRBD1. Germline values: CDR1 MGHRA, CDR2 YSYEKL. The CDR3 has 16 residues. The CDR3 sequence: CASTQGGRGLYNEQFF. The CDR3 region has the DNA TGCGCCAGCACCCAAGGGGGCAGGGGCCTTTACAATGAGCAGTTCTTC.